This T cell receptor beta chain appears in the sequencing data of a study of blood T cells in healthy people across ages. Through a sample-barcoded 5' primer and a J-beta primer mix, a second PCR was run for roughly 6 to 11 cycles. TCRdb recomputed calls from the 5' RACE reads with MiXCR, one row per CDR3 protein. The sample shows approximately 360,000 distinct CDR3 sequences, 45% to 65% of them seen only once. This CDR3 contains 15 residues. Germline V gene data show CDR1 as SGHTA and CDR2 as FQGNSA. With 3 bases clipped from V and 7 bases from J, the junction kept 9 bases outside the gene matches. V is TRBV7-2 and J is TRBJ2-7; 10 nucleotides agree with TRBD1. The source of this sequence is a man aged 60 to 75 in good health. The sample comprised blood. CDR3 nucleotide sequence: TGTGCCAGCAGCTTGAGACAGGGGGCTGGGAATGAGCAGTACTTC. It specifies CASSLRQGAGNEQYF.